This T cell receptor beta chain was observed in a study of blood T cells in healthy people across ages. PCR was performed a second time for roughly 7 to 12 cycles using a sample-barcoded 5' primer and a J-beta primer mix. MiXCR was run by TCRdb on the 5' RACE reads, yielding one entry per CDR3 protein. Here the sample spans more than 650,000 distinct CDR3 sequences, around a quarter being singletons. Study-level points and caveats: The authors considered diversity estimates from one million T cells to be underestimates. Compared with aged donors, long-lived donors showed fewer expanded clones, suggesting selection.

This clonotype was recorded a few times. Antigen specificity is unknown. The data also belong to a second study, concerning T cells of mothers and their children. That report adds: A few healthy Caucasian mothers, along with their six children, were the donors. In unrelated and related pairs, TCR recombination output is shaped in a similar way by thymic selection.

The clonotype comes from a boy younger than 18 in good health. Sequenced sample: blood.

Written as DNA, the CDR3 is TGTGCCAGCAGCTCGGGACATAGCTCTGGGGCCAACGTCCTGACTTTC. Translated, it gives CASSSGHSSGANVLTF. The chain uses TRBV7-6 and TRBJ2-6; possible D gene TRBD1, 6 bases. The V and J ends lost 4 bases and 0 bases respectively, with 10 bases between them. CDR3 length equals 16 residues. Germline lookup yields CDR1 SGHVS and CDR2 FNYEAQ. Together with reference TRBV7-6 and TRBJ2-6, the CDR3 gives the full variable domain: GAGVSQSPRYKVTKRGQDVALRCDPISGHVSLYWYRQALGQGPEFLTYFNYEAQQDKSGLPNDRFSAERPEGSISTLTIQRTEQRDSAMYRCASSSGHSSGANVLTFGAGSRLTVL.